These 10 T cell receptor beta chains were sequenced from one sample in a study of blood T cell repertoires in COVID-19. Measured with immunoSEQ multiplex PCR; TCRdb has only the in-frame clones, and not every one. The sample shows 200,000 to 250,000 clones, around 80% of them seen only once. Sequencing used peripheral blood. These receptors were taken from a woman aged 55-70 years who had recovered from COVID-19.

CDR3 amino acids: CASSYLGQGYEQYF. The DNA for the CDR3 is TGTGCCAGCAGTTACTTGGGACAGGGCTACGAGCAGTACTTC. The V and J genes are TRBV6-5 and TRBJ2-7; TRBD1 aligns across 9 bases. Looked up from germline, CDR1 is MNHEY and CDR2 is SVGAGI. The CDR3 extends over 14 amino acids. The ends lost 1 base at V and 3 bases at J; junction bases unmatched: 1.

The J gene is TRBJ2-7, the V gene TRBV2; a possible D gene is TRBD1 (7 bases). Germline lookup yields CDR1 SNHLY and CDR2 FYNNEI. V lost 5 bases, J lost 3 bases, and 17 bases lay in between. The CDR3 spans 15 residues. CDR3 bases: TGTGCCAGCAGTCCTGACAGGGAGGTTTTCTACGAGCAGTACTTC. Its translation: CASSPDREVFYEQYF.

The count of this clone is one. The genes are TRBV7-2 and TRBJ1-2; D remains unclear. The CDR3 sequence is 14 residues long. Trimming cost V 2 bases and J 6 bases, with 13 bases left between them. Per germline, CDR1 SGHTA and CDR2 FQGNSA. The CDR3 sequence is CASSLRVVSDGYTF. CDR3 DNA: TGTGCCAGCAGCTTACGGGTCGTCTCAGATGGCTACACCTTC.

The chain links TRBV28 to TRBJ2-1, with 8 bases identical to TRBD2. This CDR3 comprises 12 residues. V dropped 2 bases and J dropped 16; count of bases not matched to a gene: 7. The germline gives CDR1 MDHEN, CDR2 SYDVKM. Here the CDR3 reads CASSLIGTRRFF. The CDR3 nucleotides read TGTGCCAGCAGTTTAATTGGGACTAGGCGATTCTTC.

J is TRBJ2-2 and V is TRBV19, with 10 bases identical to TRBD1. V lost 6 bases, J lost 0 bases, and 1 base stayed unmatched. Germline assignment: CDR1 LNHDA and CDR2 SQIVND (reference sequence). The CDR3 extends over 15 amino acids. CDR3 amino acids: CASRGQGANTGELFF. The CDR3 bases are TGTGCCAGTAGAGGACAGGGGGCGAACACCGGGGAGCTGTTTTTT. Together with reference TRBV19 and TRBJ2-2, the CDR3 gives the full variable domain: DGGITQSPKYLFRKEGQNVTLSCEQNLNHDAMYWYRQDPGQGLRLIYYSQIVNDFQKGDIAEGYSVSREKKESFPLTVTSAQKNPTAFYLCASRGQGANTGELFFGEGSRLTVL.

The chain joins TRBV2 to TRBJ2-4; TRBD1 is a possible D gene (6 bases). Trimming removed 4 bases from V and 1 base from J, with 8 bases in between. This CDR3 has 14 amino acids. Germline-derived CDR1 and CDR2 are SNHLY and FYNNEI. As DNA, the CDR3 is TGTGCCAGCAGTGGGGGGCAGGCCAAAAACATTCAGTACTTC. This gives the protein CASSGGQAKNIQYF.

The chain uses TRBV13 and TRBJ2-2; 8 positions match TRBD2. J lost 4 bases, V lost 8 bases, and 9 bases had no gene match. The CDR3 has 15 residues. Germline lookup yields CDR1 PRHDT and CDR2 FYEKMQ (reference sequence). The CDR3 DNA reads TGTGCCAGCCATCCTAGCGGGTTTGGCACCGGGGAGCTGTTTTTT. Protein sequence: CASHPSGFGTGELFF.

The CDR3 reads CASSIRTGGGYRSYYNEQFF. CDR3 DNA: TGTGCCAGCAGCATCCGGACAGGGGGAGGCTACCGGTCGTACTACAATGAGCAGTTCTTC. The genes are TRBV5-5 and TRBJ2-1; 10 bases line up with TRBD1. V trimming: 4 bases; J trimming: 3 bases; junction bases outside the gene matches: 19. The CDR3 has 20 residues. In germline, CDR1 is SGHKS, CDR2 YYEKEE (reference sequence).

This clone has only a few counts. This chain links TRBV7-2 with TRBJ1-5; 7 bases fit TRBD1. The CDR3 is made up of 14 amino acids. J gave up 5 bases and V 7 bases, and 8 bases lay outside the gene matches. CDR1 is SGHTA and CDR2 is FQGNSA in the germline V gene. The CDR3 spells CASTHRGGDQPQHF. In DNA form, the CDR3 reads TGTGCCAGCACCCACAGGGGAGGCGATCAGCCCCAGCATTTT.

The chain is built from TRBV11-3 and TRBJ2-5, with 8 bases matching TRBD1. The V segment lost 5 bases and the J segment 2 bases; nucleotides outside the gene matches: 7. Germline V gives CDR1 SGHNT, CDR2 YENEEA. This CDR3 contains 15 residues. DNA for the CDR3: TGTGCCAGCAGCCTCGGACAGGGTTCGCAAGAGACCCAGTACTTC. This translates into CASSLGQGSQETQYF.